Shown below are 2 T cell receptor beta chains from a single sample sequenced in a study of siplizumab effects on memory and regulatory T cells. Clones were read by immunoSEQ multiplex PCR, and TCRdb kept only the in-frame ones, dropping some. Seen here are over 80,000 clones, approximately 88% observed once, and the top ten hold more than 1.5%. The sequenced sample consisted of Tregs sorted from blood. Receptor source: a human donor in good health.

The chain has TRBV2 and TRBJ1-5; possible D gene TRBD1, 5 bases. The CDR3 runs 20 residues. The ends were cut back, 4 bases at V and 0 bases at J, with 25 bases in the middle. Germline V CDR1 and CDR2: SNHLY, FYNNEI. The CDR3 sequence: CASSGSLSGLGPYSNQPQHF. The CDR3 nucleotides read TGTGCCAGCAGTGGGAGTCTTTCAGGGTTAGGCCCTTATAGCAATCAGCCCCAGCATTTT.

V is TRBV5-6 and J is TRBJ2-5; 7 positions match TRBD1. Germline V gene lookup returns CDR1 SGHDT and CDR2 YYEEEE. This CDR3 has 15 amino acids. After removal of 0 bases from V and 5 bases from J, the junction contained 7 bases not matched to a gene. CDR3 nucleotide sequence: TGTGCCAGCAGCTTGGCCCAGGGGGTAGGGGAGACCCAGTACTTC. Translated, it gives CASSLAQGVGETQYF.